The text below deals with one TCR beta chain. Its antigen remains unidentified. CDR3 length: 11 amino acids. Trimming removed 4 bases from V and 4 bases from J, with 4 bases in between. Germline assignment: CDR1 MGHDK and CDR2 SYGVNS. This cohort consisted of healthy bone marrow donors. This PCR relied on a set of 60 Vbeta primers and 13 Jbeta primers. The table came from immunoSEQ multiplex PCR; TCRdb's copy has only in-frame clones and leaves some out. The clone table shows about 140,000 clones, with the ten largest holding 2.2%. This entry comes from a study of cytomegalovirus exposure and HLA in healthy donors. Overall study results and limits: As a later analysis showed, several of the most significant clusters appeared to be linked to common viral pathogens.

The V call is TRBV25-1, the J call TRBJ1-2, with no clear D. This TCR derives from a woman between 18 and 29 years old in good health and CMV-seronegative. The specimen sequenced was PBMCs. The CDR3 region has the DNA TGTGCCAGCAGTGCGGTCTATGGCTACACCTTC. Its protein is CASSAVYGYTF.